The entry below describes one TCR beta chain. Germline CDR1 SQVTM, CDR2 ANQGSEA. The CDR3 has 12 residues. V was cut by 3 bases and J by 7 bases, with 13 bases left in between. The data derive from a study of control samples from healthy donors and cancer patients. Sequencing used immunoSEQ multiplex PCR; TCRdb keeps in-frame clones, though not all of them. The table shows 150,000 to 200,000 clones, with about nine tenths occurring only once. The chain recombines TRBV29-1 with TRBJ2-7; a possible D gene is TRBD1 (5 bases). Sequences were obtained from blood. The TCR was taken from a woman aged 35 to 49 in good health. The CDR3 sequence: CSVDGQGVEQYF. CDR3 coding DNA: TGCAGCGTTGATGGGCAGGGCGTGGAGCAGTACTTC.